This T cell receptor beta chain is from a study of T cells in women clearing cervical HPV infection. In regard to this clone: Its target is not known. The read comes to an end 3 residues before the CDR3 does, leaving the germline J gene to fill in the end.

Study conclusions and caveats: Cases carried less TRBV6-7 than controls: about 0.1% versus 0.15%.

This CDR3 has 16 amino acids. The germline gives CDR1 SNHLY, CDR2 FYNNEI. V lost 4 bases, J lost 7 bases, and 8 bases stayed unmatched. Sequenced by immunoSEQ multiplex PCR; TCRdb stores in-frame clones only, minus some. The specimen's table records 25,000 to 35,000 clones. The rearrangement joins TRBV2 to TRBJ2-1; 12 nucleotides agree with TRBD1. The receptor was derived from a woman aged 18-70 years with a cervical HPV16 infection that either progressed to CIN3+ or cleared (not recorded which). The specimen sequenced was blood buffy coat. This chain's CDR3 is CASSGGTGGAGNEQFF. CDR3 DNA, as far as it was read: TGTGCCAGCAGTGGGGGGACAGGGGGCGCGGGGAATGAG.